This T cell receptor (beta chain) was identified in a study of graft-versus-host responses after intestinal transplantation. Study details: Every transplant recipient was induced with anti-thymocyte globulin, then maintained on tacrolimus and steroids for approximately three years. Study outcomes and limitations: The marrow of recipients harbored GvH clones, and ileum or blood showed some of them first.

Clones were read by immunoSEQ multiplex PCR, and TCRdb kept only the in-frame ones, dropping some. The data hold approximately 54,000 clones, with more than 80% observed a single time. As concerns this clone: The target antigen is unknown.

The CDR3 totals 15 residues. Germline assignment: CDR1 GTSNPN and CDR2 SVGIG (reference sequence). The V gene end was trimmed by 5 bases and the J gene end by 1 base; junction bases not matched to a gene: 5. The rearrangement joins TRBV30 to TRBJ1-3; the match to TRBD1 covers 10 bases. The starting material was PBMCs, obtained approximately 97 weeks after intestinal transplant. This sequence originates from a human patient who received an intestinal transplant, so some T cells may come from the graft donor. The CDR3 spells CAWEWTGGSGNTIYF. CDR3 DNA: TGTGCCTGGGAATGGACAGGGGGTTCTGGAAACACCATATATTTT.